The text below deals with one T cell receptor beta chain. RNA totalling about 0.45 to 1 ug underwent reverse transcription with random hexamers. TCRdb independently ran MiXCR on the immunoSEQ multiplex PCR reads; one entry per CDR3 protein. Among 80,000 or so distinct CDR3 sequences listed, around 93% were seen once. Germline V gene sequence: CDR1 MDHEN, CDR2 SYDVKM. Trimming took 7 bases from V and 12 from J; bases not matched to a gene: 10. The CDR3 totals 14 residues. The data were obtained in a study of CD8 T cells in Susac syndrome. This clonotype was sampled from a human donor with Susac syndrome. Sequencing was performed on CD4+ T cells from PBMCs. The chain links TRBV28 to TRBJ2-1, with TRBD2 matching over 12 bases. The CDR3 is CASNLAGGHWVQFF. DNA for the CDR3: TGTGCCAGCAACCTAGCGGGAGGGCATTGGGTGCAGTTCTTC.